Below are 26 T cell receptor beta chains sequenced from a single sample in a study of blood T cell repertoires in COVID-19. Assay used: immunoSEQ multiplex PCR; TCRdb lists only in-frame clones, some missing. Of about 200,000 clones listed, 85% to 90% are singletons. Sequenced material: peripheral blood. The receptor source for this set is a man aged 18-30 years with active or convalescent COVID-19.

The rearrangement links TRBV10-1 to TRBJ2-1; D is possibly TRBD1 (5 bases). Germline-derived CDR1 and CDR2 are WNHNN and SYGVQD (reference sequence). This CDR3 region has 15 residues. The V end lost 2 bases, the J end lost 5 bases, and 13 bases lay between the germline ends. The CDR3 DNA is TGCGCCAGCAGTGAGAGTGGGCAGGGCAACAATGAGCAGTTCTTC. Amino acids: CASSESGQGNNEQFF.

This sequence joins TRBV4-3 and TRBJ2-1; D ambiguous. The V gene lost 1 base and the J gene lost 9 bases, with 10 bases spanning the gap. This CDR3 is 13 amino acids long. Germline values: CDR1 LGHNA, CDR2 YSLEER. Here the CDR3 DNA reads TGCGCCAGCAGCCAAGCGACTTATAGTGAGCAGTTCTTC. Its translation: CASSQATYSEQFF.

The genes are TRBV28 and TRBJ2-7; 7 bases map to TRBD1. V shed 11 bases, J shed 3 bases, and the junction held 7 bases outside the gene matches. The CDR3 has 12 amino acids. Germline V lookup: CDR1 MDHEN, CDR2 SYDVKM. The CDR3 spells CASQGQNYEQYF. The CDR3 region has the DNA TGTGCCTCTCAGGGACAGAACTACGAGCAGTACTTC.

V gene TRBV7-8 combines with J gene TRBJ1-2; TRBD1 matches at 10 bases. Germline CDR1 reads SGHVS; CDR2 reads FQNEAQ. Losses at the gene ends were 4 bases for V and 5 bases for J; bases not matched to a gene: 4. The CDR3 contains 14 residues. As DNA, the CDR3 is TGTGCCAGCAGCTCCGGGACAGGGGAGTATGGCTACACCTTC. It encodes CASSSGTGEYGYTF.

Only one count was recorded for this clone. The chain links TRBV30 to TRBJ1-2; TRBD1 matches at 8 bases. Germline-derived CDR1 and CDR2 are GTSNPN and SVGIG (reference sequence). V gave up 0 bases and J gave up 6 bases; unmatched junction bases: 3. The CDR3 is made up of 13 amino acids. CDR3 loop: CAWSVQGADGYTF. CDR3 DNA: TGTGCCTGGAGTGTTCAGGGGGCGGATGGCTACACCTTC. Variable domain in full (rest from reference TRBV30 and TRBJ1-2): SQTIHQWPATLVQPVGSPLSLECTVEGTSNPNLYWYRQAAGRGLQLLFYSVGIGQISSEVPQNLSASRPQDRQFILSSKKLLLSDSGFYLCAWSVQGADGYTFGSGTRLTVV.

This chain links TRBV28 with TRBJ1-3; a possible D gene is TRBD1 (6 bases). The CDR3 runs to 14 residues. Germline-derived CDR1 and CDR2 are MDHEN and SYDVKM. V was shortened by 9 bases and J by 3 bases, with 15 bases between the two germline ends. The CDR3 nucleotides read TGTGCCAGTTCCACAGGGTTTTTTGGAAACACCATATATTTT. Its translation: CASSTGFFGNTIYF.

The V call is TRBV6-2 or TRBV6-3, the J call TRBJ1-2; 11 bases fit TRBD1. The CDR3 has 15 residues. The V segment lost 4 bases and the J segment 4 bases; nucleotides outside the gene matches: 5. Germline CDR1 reads MNHEY; CDR2 reads SVGEGT. In nucleotides, the CDR3 is TGTGCCAGCAGTTCCGGACAGGGGGCGGGCTATGGCTACACCTTC. Protein: CASSSGQGAGYGYTF.

The V and J genes are TRBV19 and TRBJ2-1; 13 bases line up with TRBD2. J was trimmed by 3 bases and V by 9 bases; bases with no gene match: 8. This CDR3 comprises 16 residues. Per the germline V gene, CDR1 is LNHDA and CDR2 is SQIVND (reference sequence). CDR3 loop: CASRRLAGGGYNEQFF. As DNA, the CDR3 is TGTGCCAGCAGACGACTAGCGGGAGGAGGCTACAATGAGCAGTTCTTC. Using reference TRBV19 and TRBJ2-1 for the parts outside the CDR3, the full variable domain is DGGITQSPKYLFRKEGQNVTLSCEQNLNHDAMYWYRQDPGQGLRLIYYSQIVNDFQKGDIAEGYSVSREKKESFPLTVTSAQKNPTAFYLCASRRLAGGGYNEQFFGPGTRLTVL.

This chain uses TRBV27 with TRBJ2-1; TRBD2 matches at 11 bases. Germline V lookup: CDR1 MNHEY, CDR2 SMNVEV (reference sequence). The length of the CDR3 is 15 residues. The ends lost 7 bases at V and 2 bases at J; junction bases unmatched: 4. CDR3 bases: TGTGCCAGCATACTGACTAGCGGGGCCTACAATGAGCAGTTCTTC. It is translated as CASILTSGAYNEQFF.

The chain combines TRBV19 with TRBJ2-2, with 8 bases that match TRBD2. The V gene's germline CDR1 is LNHDA and CDR2 SQIVND (reference sequence). With V trimmed by 1 base and J by 4 bases, 8 bases remained unmatched. This CDR3 spans 17 amino acids. CDR3 residues: CASSIVPGGASTGELFF. The CDR3 DNA follows: TGTGCCAGTAGTATAGTCCCCGGGGGGGCGAGCACCGGGGAGCTGTTTTTT.

The chain carries TRBV28 and TRBJ1-2, with 8 bases aligning to TRBD1. CDR1 and CDR2 from the germline V gene are MDHEN and SYDVKM. The CDR3 runs to 14 residues. Germline trimming cut 5 bases from V and 8 bases from J; bases unmatched to any gene: 10. DNA of the CDR3: TGTGCCAGCAGTCACAGGCCAGGGGGCGGAGGCTACACCTTC. It is translated as CASSHRPGGGGYTF.

The J gene is TRBJ2-2, the V gene TRBV7-2; 12 bases agree with TRBD1. The CDR3 spans 15 residues. J was trimmed by 7 bases and V by 4 bases; bases with no gene match: 4. In germline, CDR1 is SGHTA, CDR2 FQGNSA. The CDR3 here is CASSWGTGGIGELFF. The CDR3 region has the DNA TGTGCCAGCAGCTGGGGGACAGGGGGCATCGGGGAGCTGTTTTTT.

V usage is TRBV6-6 and J usage is TRBJ1-2, with D possibly TRBD1 on 6 matching bases. Germline values: CDR1 MNHNY, CDR2 SVGAGI (reference sequence). V was cut by 5 bases and J by 0 bases, with 13 bases left in between. This CDR3 spans 15 amino acids. The CDR3 region has the DNA TGTGCCAGCAGTACCCCAGGACAGCCTAACTATGGCTACACCTTC. It codes for CASSTPGQPNYGYTF.

The chain combines TRBV3-1 (or the pseudogene TRBV3-2) with TRBJ1-3; D not resolved. The germline V and J ends were trimmed by 4 bases and 6 bases, with 19 bases remaining between them. CDR1 LGHDT and CDR2 YNNKEL come from the germline V gene (reference sequence). The CDR3 consists of 16 residues. The CDR3 loop reads CASSPPEYRSENTIYF. DNA for the CDR3: TGTGCCAGCAGCCCCCCCGAATATAGGAGCGAAAACACCATATATTTT.

The rearrangement links TRBV7-9 to TRBJ1-2, with TRBD1 as a possible D gene (5 bases). There are 13 residues in the CDR3. V was cut by 6 bases and J by 4 bases, with 12 bases left in between. Germline CDR1 is SEHNR and CDR2 is FQNEAQ (reference sequence). CDR3 in DNA: TGTGCCAGCAGTATGGGGCAGTCCTATGGCTACACCTTC. It yields the protein CASSMGQSYGYTF.

The chain links TRBV19 to TRBJ1-2; no definite D call. The CDR3 is 16 amino acids. V was clipped by 0 bases and J by 7 bases, with 18 bases between them. Germline lookup yields CDR1 LNHDA and CDR2 SQIVND (reference sequence). CDR3 bases: TGTGCCAGTAGTATAGATCTAGAAGGTCGGCGTTTTGGCTACACCTTC. Translating gives CASSIDLEGRRFGYTF. The complete variable domain, with remaining parts taken from reference TRBV19 and TRBJ1-2, reads DGGITQSPKYLFRKEGQNVTLSCEQNLNHDAMYWYRQDPGQGLRLIYYSQIVNDFQKGDIAEGYSVSREKKESFPLTVTSAQKNPTAFYLCASSIDLEGRRFGYTFGSGTRLTVV.

This chain joins TRBV7-6 and TRBJ1-3, with 10 bases fitting TRBD1. CDR1 SGHVS and CDR2 FNYEAQ come from the germline V gene. Trimming took 5 bases from V and 9 from J; bases not matched to a gene: 10. CDR3 length: 15 amino acids. The CDR3 loop is CASSPVQDRGSTIYF. The DNA for the CDR3 is TGTGCCAGCAGCCCCGTCCAGGACAGGGGGTCCACCATATATTTT. Based on the CDR3 plus reference TRBV7-6 and TRBJ1-3, the full variable domain is GAGVSQSPRYKVTKRGQDVALRCDPISGHVSLYWYRQALGQGPEFLTYFNYEAQQDKSGLPNDRFSAERPEGSISTLTIQRTEQRDSAMYRCASSPVQDRGSTIYFGEGSWLTVV.

The rearrangement joins TRBV19 to TRBJ1-2; D uncertain. Germline V lookup: CDR1 LNHDA, CDR2 SQIVND (reference sequence). Trimming took off 0 bases at V and 4 bases at J, with 9 bases between the two ends. The CDR3 is 14 residues long. CDR3 sequence (DNA): TGTGCCAGTAGTATAGATCCTACAGCCTATGGCTACACCTTC. Protein: CASSIDPTAYGYTF.

The chain carries TRBV5-4 and TRBJ1-1; TRBD1 is a possible D gene (6 bases). The CDR3 has 15 amino acids. Trimming left V 0 bases short and J 3 bases short, with 12 bases between. CDR1 and CDR2 (germline): SGHNT, YYREEE (reference sequence). CDR3 nucleotide sequence: TGTGCCAGCAGCTTGGACAGGGTTCTGTACACTGAAGCTTTCTTT. Its translation is CASSLDRVLYTEAFF.

This sequence joins TRBV27 and TRBJ2-1; no definite D call. This CDR3 is 15 amino acids long. CDR1 is MNHEY and CDR2 is SMNVEV in the germline V gene (reference sequence). V dropped 2 bases and J dropped 7 bases, with 15 bases sitting between them. CDR3 DNA: TGTGCCAGCAGTTTACGCGCCTCTCAAAAGAATGAGCAGTTCTTC. Its translation: CASSLRASQKNEQFF.

This chain joins TRBV27 and TRBJ1-5; TRBD1 agrees at 7 bases. Germline-derived CDR1 and CDR2 are MNHEY and SMNVEV (reference sequence). V dropped 2 bases and J dropped 0; count of bases not matched to a gene: 4. CDR3 length equals 16 residues. In DNA, the CDR3 is TGTGCCAGCAGTTTAGCCAGGACAGGTAGCAATCAGCCCCAGCATTTT. It is translated as CASSLARTGSNQPQHF.

V usage is TRBV7-9 and J usage is TRBJ1-1; TRBD1 might be the D (6 bases). This CDR3 comprises 12 residues. CDR1 is SEHNR, CDR2 FQNEAQ, per germline (reference sequence). V gave up 8 bases and J gave up 6 bases, with 13 bases separating them. The CDR3: CASEGGFPEAFF. The CDR3 bases are TGTGCCAGCGAGGGGGGGTTCCCTGAAGCTTTCTTT.

On this clone itself: At one end the junction does not follow the germline gene, possibly because of a read error. This rearrangement joins TRBV7-9 to TRBJ2-3, with 9 nucleotides matching TRBD2. Per germline, CDR1 SEHNR and CDR2 FQNEAQ (reference sequence). This CDR3 contains 16 residues. The CDR3 coding sequence is TGTGCCAGCGGAAGTCCGGGACTAGCTCTATTGGGGATTTGGGATTTT. It encodes CASGSPGLALLGIWDF.

The chain recombines TRBV6-5 with TRBJ1-2; no clear D gene. The CDR3 length is 13 residues. In germline, CDR1 is MNHEY, CDR2 SVGAGI. V lost 0 bases and J lost 3, with 5 bases in between. In DNA, the CDR3 is TGTGCCAGCAGTTACTCGACTGACTATGGCTACACCTTC. This gives the protein CASSYSTDYGYTF.

The chain combines TRBV5-1 with TRBJ2-7; tentatively, D is TRBD2 (6 bases). This CDR3 contains 14 residues. CDR1 SGHRS and CDR2 YFSETQ come from the germline V gene. V shed 2 bases and J shed 0 bases, with 9 bases lying between them. CDR3 DNA: TGCGCCAGCAGCTTATACGGGAGCTCCTACGAGCAGTACTTC. As protein: CASSLYGSSYEQYF.

Details on this clone: At the DNA level, this CDR3 is encoded by other sequences in the same sample as well. In DNA form, the CDR3 reads TGTGCCAGCAGTTTATCCCTCTCCTACGAGCAGTACTTC. Translation gives CASSLSLSYEQYF. This chain joins TRBV27 and TRBJ2-7; D is unresolved. V was clipped by 0 bases and J by 0 bases, with 3 bases between them. This CDR3 has 13 amino acids. Germline V CDR1 and CDR2: MNHEY, SMNVEV (reference sequence).